This TCR beta chain was obtained from a study of early T cells in non-severe SARS-CoV-2 infection. Study background: Chains stayed unpaired after sequencing of bulk RNA from unsorted whole blood. Study results and caveats: Matches to VDJdb favored anti-spike CD8 responses and missed private and CD4 specificities.

Germline V CDR1 and CDR2: MDHEN, SYDVKM. Trimming removed 5 bases at V and 8 bases at J, with 13 bases between. This CDR3 has 13 residues. Unique molecular identifiers were affixed to single, distinct cDNA molecules. One entry per CDR3 protein results from TCRdb running MiXCR on the 5' RACE reads. Of 55,000 or so distinct CDR3 sequences in the sample, 6.2% were seen once. This clonotype was detected many times. What it recognizes is unknown. This TCR was sampled from an adult who was a healthcare worker with PCR-confirmed SARS-CoV-2 infection or an uninfected control (not recorded which). Material for sequencing was whole blood. The V and J genes are TRBV28 and TRBJ2-1, with D possibly being TRBD1 (6 bases). As DNA, the CDR3 is TGTGCCAGCAGTCTACAGGGTGGTGATGAGCAGTTCTTC. This encodes CASSLQGGDEQFF.